Described below is a single TCR beta chain sequence and its context. This clone occurred once. What antigen it recognizes has not been identified. Base qualities are not at hand, and no much larger clone is one base apart. This record comes from a study of cytomegalovirus exposure and HLA in healthy donors (dated by TCRdb to between 2016 and 2019). Background for the entire study: An earlier analysis of more than 550 of the donors reported about 300 Gb of sequence data and some 110 million unique TCR beta sequences obtained from around 170 million T cells. Roughly 300 gigabases of sequencing data and 78 million or so unique TCR sequences were included in an early release covering roughly 600 HLA-typed donors. Of the 398 genotyped donors, approximately 83% fell in the genetic ancestry cluster associated with self-reported Caucasian donors. The study was designed to test whether signatures of past pathogen exposure could be identified by cataloging public T cell receptors. The study profiled the T cell repertoires of hundreds of subjects by immunosequencing and related them to cytomegalovirus serostatus. In addition to the first cohort of 650 to 750 subjects, a separate validation cohort of approximately 110 different subjects was used. The study combined high-throughput TCR immunosequencing, statistical association of individual TCRs with disease status, and machine learning to predict cytomegalovirus infection status. A later analysis re-examined previously published TCR beta repertoires from 600 to 700 donors and added high-resolution HLA genotyping to investigate patterns of TCR occurrence. In the later analysis, no new phenotypic data were used to find candidate immune exposures; instead, reliance was placed on TCR beta sequences and their occurrence across donors. In an earlier analysis of over 550 of the donors, high-throughput TCR beta sequencing was used to judge whether each TCR beta V gene segment behaved as functional or pseudogenic. Donor age, sex, ethnicity and CMV serostatus were compiled alongside the repertoire data. A later genetic analysis used genome-wide SNP genotypes for about 65% of the roughly 670 donors, treating that subset as a discovery cohort. All discovery cohort repertoires had been generated using a single sequencing platform. HLA typing included class I and class II loci at four-digit resolution. The number of typed donors differed by locus: about 620-630 for A, B, C, DRB1 and DQB1; 522 for DQA1; over 600 for DPA1; and some 450 for DPB1. Roughly 5 DR-DQ haplotypes were handled as single units for association and clustering because linkage in the cohort was strong. Among about 390 genotyped donors of the cohort, an average of approximately 240,000 unique TCR beta nucleotide sequences were sequenced per donor, around a sixth of them non-productive.

Trimming takes 7 bases from V and 5 bases from J, and the germline ends sit 20 bases apart. The cysteine opens and the phenylalanine closes a CDR3 of 15 amino acids. The only DNA kept is the CDR3, 45 bases in frame from the first base. The germline V gene encodes CDR1 SNHLY and CDR2 FYNNEI. General study outcomes and caveats: In an earlier analysis of more than 500 of the donors, most TCR beta V segments appeared in productive rearrangements about 90% or about 30% of the time, broadly matching IMGT annotations. The sequencing pipeline was judged likely to have produced a cluster of highly shared sequence variants as a technical artifact. Presence/absence analyses assumed roughly uniform sequencing depth across donors, an assumption that may not hold. Linkage disequilibrium might explain the correlated functional status among segregating V segments, but an unknown experimental factor could not be ruled out. A later genetic analysis associated a missense DCLRE1C variant with V-gene and J-gene trimming of TCR beta chains, and an independent cohort replicated the association. Because counts were too low, some 17 rarely observed V segments, including chromosome 9 orphons, were excluded from the earlier analysis of 500 to 700 of the donors. According to a later analysis, parvovirus B19, influenza, CMV and Epstein-Barr virus appeared linked to several top co-occurrence clusters. The authors suggested that the approach could potentially be extended to other disease states and immunological phenotypes. In a later analysis, HLA-associated TCR beta chains showed more clonal expansion and lower generation probabilities than non-associated chains that were equally common. In a later analysis, the rate of TCR association differed among HLA loci, with DRB1 alleles having the most associated TCRs and HLA-C alleles having the fewest. A few of the identified cytomegalovirus-associated TCR beta chains were confirmed in vitro to be specific for cytomegalovirus antigens. In a later genetic analysis, fewer N-insertions in productive TCRs were reported among donors in an Asian-associated ancestry cluster than the roughly 700-donor mean. Strong co-occurrence of HLA alleles, especially DR and DQ, made assigning TCR associations to individual alleles difficult. A later analysis associated 17,000 or so TCR beta sequences with specific HLA alleles at a false discovery rate of 0.05. The classifier was reported to diagnose cytomegalovirus status with high specificity and sensitivity in both the original and validation cohorts. CMV serostatus was the only immune exposure information available for the cohort. The 87-base-pair reads could not distinguish some IMGT-functional V segments, including TRBV6-2 and TRBV6-3, so those segments were excluded. A further reported finding was that TCR beta sequences accurately predicted the HLA-A and HLA-B alleles for most subjects in the first cohort. Only TCR beta chains were sequenced in this cohort, and the absence of alpha or paired-chain data limited detectable features. Because HLA typing was missing for some donors at each locus, association tests included only the typed subset. The study listed 164 TCR beta chains as associated with cytomegalovirus. A later analysis found that most CMV-associated TCR beta chains appeared HLA-restricted, with HLA associations seemingly driven largely by CMV exposure. While some public TCRs were present in many individuals, most TCR sequences turned up only very rarely across donors.

Libraries were constructed by the immunoSEQ multiplex PCR assay. For the multiplex PCR, a mixture combining 60 forward primers for TCR Vbeta segments and 13 reverse primers for TCR Jbeta segments was used. The CDR3 region of rearranged TCR beta genes was amplified from genomic DNA with a multiplex PCR assay. Amplified TCR beta libraries were sequenced as 87-base-pair reads on the Illumina HiSeq System. The original pipeline was this. A later analysis counted 75 million to 100 million unique TCR beta chains across the 700 or so repertoires, and around 9.9 million of these chains were shared by at least two donors. Raw reads were error-corrected and collapsed into unique sequences by a nearest-neighbor algorithm in which closely related sequences were merged to remove PCR and sequencing errors. Alignment of CDR3 sequences to IMGT reference sequences was used to assign V, D and J gene segments. For a sequence to be retained, a match of at least six nucleotides was required to both a V gene segment and a J gene segment. A rearrangement counted as productive if the CDR3 had no stop codons and remained in frame with V and J, and every other rearrangement counted as non-productive. Following IMGT convention, CDR3 was defined as the stretch from the second conserved V-encoded cysteine to the conserved J-encoded phenylalanine. Sequences without an unambiguous match to a single V gene segment were excluded from the earlier analysis of 450 to 650 of the donors. An earlier analysis of several hundred of the donors called V segments functional above 56.7% productive rearrangements and segregating when the between-donor standard deviation exceeded 5%. A statistical classification framework was built for diagnosing cytomegalovirus status from the catalog of TCR beta chain sequences. V and J gene assignment, in a later analysis, came from comparing TCR nucleotide sequences with IMGT/GENE-DB human TR gene sequences. The TCRdist pipeline was used in a later analysis to assign CDR3 sequences and most-parsimonious VDJ recombination scenarios. In a later analysis, each TCR beta chain was defined by its CDR3 amino acid sequence together with its V-gene family, and reads lacking a unique V-gene family were excluded. To address suspected cross-contamination and a sequencing artifact, a later analysis removed 550 to 750 highly shared, low-generation-probability nucleotide sequences. In a later analysis, a clonal expansion index for each public chain was calculated from normalized within-repertoire ranks of inferred template counts. Generation probabilities in a later analysis came from a VDJ recombination model fitted to out-of-frame rearrangements, and those results were checked against IGoR. In a later analysis, TCR-TCR, TCR-HLA and TCR-CMV co-occurrence was scored with hypergeometric tests, and a repertoire-size bias correction was applied to TCR pairs. False discovery rates were estimated in a later analysis by permuting HLA or CMV assignments 20 times. In a later analysis, co-occurring TCRs were grouped with DBSCAN, and TCRdist sequence similarity was added when clustering was performed within HLA-allele-positive subsets. Repertoires with fewer than 30,000 or more than 120,000 public chains were left out of co-occurrence clustering, as were five repertoires with anomalous nucleotide sharing. The table was pulled from immuneACCESS by TCRdb, which kept in-frame rearrangements only. Such tables lose some clones; where checked, under half of the loss comes from unresolved V genes, and the rest has no known cause. The V and J calls and clone size were taken over from that table, and D and trimming were inferred from the DNA. For this sample there are about 200,000 clones; about 86% appear just once. Of the sample, around 0.31% is held by the ten largest clones.

The cohort comprised fewer than 750 healthy bone marrow donors. Cohort members were all nominally healthy when sampled, although unrecorded immune exposures were likely present. The donor was CMV seronegative and was included in the group of about 400 seronegative cohort members. Every donor gave a peripheral blood sample, and the peripheral blood mononuclear cells from that sample were used for TCR beta sequencing. The Qiagen DNeasy Blood Extraction Kit was used to extract genomic DNA from the blood cell samples. The sample comprised PBMCs. The TCR originated in a woman between 25 and 40 years old in good health and CMV-seronegative. The V and J segments used are TRBV2 and TRBJ2-5; TRBD2 might be the D gene, on 6 matching bases. The DNA sequence follows: TGTGCCAGCAACATGGGAGGTTCCCGGGGGGAGACCCAGTACTTC. It encodes CASNMGGSRGETQYF.